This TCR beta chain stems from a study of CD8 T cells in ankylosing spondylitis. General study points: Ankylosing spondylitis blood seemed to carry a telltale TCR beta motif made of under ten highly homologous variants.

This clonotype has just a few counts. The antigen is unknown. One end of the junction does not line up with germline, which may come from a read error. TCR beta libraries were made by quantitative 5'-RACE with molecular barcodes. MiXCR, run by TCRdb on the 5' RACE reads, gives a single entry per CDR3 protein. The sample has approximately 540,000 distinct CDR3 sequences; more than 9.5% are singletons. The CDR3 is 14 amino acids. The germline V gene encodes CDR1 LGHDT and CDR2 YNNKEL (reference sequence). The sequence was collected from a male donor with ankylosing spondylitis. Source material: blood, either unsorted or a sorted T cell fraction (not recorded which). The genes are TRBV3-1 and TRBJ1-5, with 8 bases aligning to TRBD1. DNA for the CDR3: TGTGCCAGCAGCGAAGAGGGGACAGGTGGGCCCCAGCATTTT. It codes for CASSEEGTGGPQHF.